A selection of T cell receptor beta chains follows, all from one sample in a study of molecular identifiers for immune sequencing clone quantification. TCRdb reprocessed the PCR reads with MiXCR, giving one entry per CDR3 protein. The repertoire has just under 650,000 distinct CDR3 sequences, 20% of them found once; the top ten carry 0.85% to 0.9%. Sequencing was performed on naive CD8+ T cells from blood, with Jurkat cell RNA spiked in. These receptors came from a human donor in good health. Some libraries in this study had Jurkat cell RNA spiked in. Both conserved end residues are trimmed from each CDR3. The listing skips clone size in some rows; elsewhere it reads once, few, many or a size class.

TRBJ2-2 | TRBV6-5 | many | ASSPRQVNTGELF
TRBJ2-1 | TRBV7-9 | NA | ASSSLAGGVEQF
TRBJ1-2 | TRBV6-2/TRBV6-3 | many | ASSSPGHLYGYT
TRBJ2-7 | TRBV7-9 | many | ASSLVVGAREQY
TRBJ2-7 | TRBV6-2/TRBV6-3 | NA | ASSYGRVEYEQY
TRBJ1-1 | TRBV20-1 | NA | SHSQLNTEAF
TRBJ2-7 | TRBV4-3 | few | ASSQERARSSYEQY
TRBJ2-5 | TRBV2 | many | ASSGLAGGQETQY
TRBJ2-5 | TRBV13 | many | ASSGPPGQETQY
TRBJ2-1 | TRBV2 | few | ASSEVLAGRRNEQF
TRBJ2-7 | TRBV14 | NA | ASNPPAGCEQY
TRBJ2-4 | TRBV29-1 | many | SVEDRIGQGKGWSKNIQY
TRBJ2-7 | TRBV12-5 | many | ASGPVLSDEQY
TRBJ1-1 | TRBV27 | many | ASSVTDNTEAF
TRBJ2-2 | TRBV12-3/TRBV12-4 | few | AIQITGELF
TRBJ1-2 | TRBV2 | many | ASSEAVQVESNYGYT
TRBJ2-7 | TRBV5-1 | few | ASSPTGGNEQY
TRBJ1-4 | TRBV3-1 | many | ASSQDAEKLF
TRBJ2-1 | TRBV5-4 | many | ASSLWGEQF
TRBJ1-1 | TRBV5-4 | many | ASSPGAGMYTEAF
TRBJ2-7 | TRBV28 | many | ASSGLRDPGFRPYEQY
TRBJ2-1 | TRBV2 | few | ASIAGKYTYGGEQF
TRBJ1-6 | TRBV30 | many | AWSAGGALSPLH
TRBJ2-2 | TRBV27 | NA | ASSFRGRDGELF
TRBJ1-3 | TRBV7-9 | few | ASSLVGGNTIY
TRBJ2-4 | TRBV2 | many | ASSPIGLAENIQY
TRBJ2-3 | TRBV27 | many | ASSLRPAGTDTQY
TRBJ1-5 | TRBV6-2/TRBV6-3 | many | ASSYPTGTGGGQPQH
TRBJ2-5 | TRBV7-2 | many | ASSLLGGNQETQY
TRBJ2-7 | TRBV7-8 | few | ASSSIPGQGATPYEQY
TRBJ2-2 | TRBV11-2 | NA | ASSFPGGVSSTGELF
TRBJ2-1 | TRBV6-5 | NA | ASRVGLAGVNEQF
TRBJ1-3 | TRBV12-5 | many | ASGLVRIGQGTTNGNTIY
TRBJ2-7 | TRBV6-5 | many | ASSDLDRGPYEQY
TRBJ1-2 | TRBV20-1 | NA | SARDLQGYGYT
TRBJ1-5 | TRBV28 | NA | TSEDAGNQPQH
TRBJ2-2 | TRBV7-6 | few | ASSHSGGAFTGELF
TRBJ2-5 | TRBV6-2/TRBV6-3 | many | ASSYRNTLALAAQETQY
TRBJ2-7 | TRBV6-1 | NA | ASSEGQTYEQY
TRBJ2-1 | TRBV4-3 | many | ASSHEWTSGGVSHEQF
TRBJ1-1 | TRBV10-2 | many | ASSESLGATEAF
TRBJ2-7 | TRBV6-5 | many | ASSQSGRDYEQY
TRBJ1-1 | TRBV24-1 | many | ATSDFAEMNTEAF
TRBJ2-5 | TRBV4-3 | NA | ASSQDLAASGSWEGETQY
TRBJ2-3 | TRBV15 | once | ATSRGFGTGGAGALRDTQY
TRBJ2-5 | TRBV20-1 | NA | SGRGPYDMQETQY
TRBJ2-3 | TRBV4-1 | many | ASSQAGGFTGTSGGITDTQY
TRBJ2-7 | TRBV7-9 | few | ASRHGTSGSYEQY
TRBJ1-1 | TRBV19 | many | ASSIVEGTEAF
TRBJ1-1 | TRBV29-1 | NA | GVLGANTEAS